This T cell receptor beta chain stems from a study of CD8+ T cells in alopecia areata. Extracted RNA was reverse transcribed into cDNA, the sequencing template. Here immunoSEQ multiplex PCR was the method, and the copy in TCRdb shows in-frame clones only, minus some. The table lists about 74,000 clones, approximately 30% of them singletons. The CDR3 totals 17 residues. Germline CDR1 SGHAT, CDR2 FQNNGV. Germline trimming cut 4 bases from V and 7 bases from J; bases unmatched to any gene: 12. Treatment described: oral pan-JAK inhibitor, 5-10 mg twice daily. Sequences were derived from CD8+ T cells sorted from blood, sampled at week 4, from a patient treated with tofacitinib. The receptor's source is a human donor with alopecia areata. The V gene is TRBV11-2, the J gene TRBJ2-7; 14 bases map to TRBD2. As DNA, the CDR3 is TGTGCCAGCAGCTCGGGACCGGGACTAGCGGGAGTTGGAGAGCAGTACTTC. Protein sequence: CASSSGPGLAGVGEQYF.